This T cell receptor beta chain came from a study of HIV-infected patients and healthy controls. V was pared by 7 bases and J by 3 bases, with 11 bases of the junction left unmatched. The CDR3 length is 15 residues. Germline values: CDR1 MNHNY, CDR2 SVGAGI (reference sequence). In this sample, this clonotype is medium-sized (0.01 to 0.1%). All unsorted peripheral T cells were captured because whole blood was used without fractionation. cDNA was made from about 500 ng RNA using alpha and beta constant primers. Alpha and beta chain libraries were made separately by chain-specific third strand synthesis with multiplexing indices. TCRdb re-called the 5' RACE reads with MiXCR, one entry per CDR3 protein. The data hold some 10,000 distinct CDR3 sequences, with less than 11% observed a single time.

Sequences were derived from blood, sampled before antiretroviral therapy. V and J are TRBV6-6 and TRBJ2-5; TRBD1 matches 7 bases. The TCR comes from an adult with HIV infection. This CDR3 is CASTKGLQGEETQYF. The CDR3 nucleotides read TGTGCCAGCACCAAGGGCCTTCAGGGGGAAGAGACCCAGTACTTC.